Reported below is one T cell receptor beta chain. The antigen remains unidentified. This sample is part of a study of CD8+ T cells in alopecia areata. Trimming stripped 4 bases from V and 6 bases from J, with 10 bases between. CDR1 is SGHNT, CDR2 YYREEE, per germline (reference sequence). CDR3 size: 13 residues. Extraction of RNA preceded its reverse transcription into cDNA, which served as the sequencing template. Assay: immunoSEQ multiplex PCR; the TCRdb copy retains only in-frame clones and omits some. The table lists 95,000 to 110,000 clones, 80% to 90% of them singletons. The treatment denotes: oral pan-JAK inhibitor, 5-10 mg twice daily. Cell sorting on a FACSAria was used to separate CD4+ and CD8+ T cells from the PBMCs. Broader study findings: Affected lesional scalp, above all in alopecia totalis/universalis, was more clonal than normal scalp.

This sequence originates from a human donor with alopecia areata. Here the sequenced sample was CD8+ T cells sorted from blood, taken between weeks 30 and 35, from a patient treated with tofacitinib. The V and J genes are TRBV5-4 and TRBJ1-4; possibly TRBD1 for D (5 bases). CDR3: CASSKDTDEKLFF. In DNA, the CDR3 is TGTGCCAGCAGCAAGGACACAGATGAAAAACTGTTTTTT. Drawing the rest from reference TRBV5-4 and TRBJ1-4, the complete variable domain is ETGVTQSPTHLIKTRGQQVTLRCSSQSGHNTVSWYQQALGQGPQFIFQYYREEENGRGNFPPRFSGLQFPNYSSELNVNALELDDSALYLCASSKDTDEKLFFGSGTQLSVL.